This TCR beta chain was captured by sequencing in a study of neoadjuvant nivolumab and ipilimumab in lung cancer. V shed 0 bases and J shed 9 bases, with 14 bases lying between them. Per the germline V gene, CDR1 is SGHDT and CDR2 is YYEEEE. The CDR3 is made up of 14 amino acids. Libraries were prepared by immunoSEQ multiplex PCR; TCRdb keeps only in-frame clonotypes and omits some of them. The sample holds over 4,000 clones; roughly 91% are singletons and the top ten take about 3.1%. Study results and caveats: Only two of four nivolumab-treated tumors gained richness and clonality by surgery. TCR receptors were sequenced in few samples. Pretherapy blood TCR richness correlated positively with resected tumor richness. TCR richness and clonality were higher in tumors than adjacent uninvolved lung.

Remarks on this clone: What it binds is unknown.

This chain uses TRBV5-6 with TRBJ2-3; weak D call: TRBD1 (6 bases). The clonotype comes from an adult with non-small cell lung cancer. Some clones in this sample may be carry-over from other donors' samples. The sequencing used blood, collected after neoadjuvant nivolumab, alone or with ipilimumab, at or shortly before surgery. CDR3 loop: CASSLGRGRGTQYF. The CDR3 DNA reads as TGTGCCAGCAGCTTGGGCAGGGGAAGGGGCACGCAGTATTTT.